This TCR beta chain was recovered during a study of blood T cells in healthy people across ages. Study information: Per every two T cells, about one barcoded beta molecule was captured by template switching.

This clonotype was recorded a few times. Each donor was a healthy Caucasian individual from Russia, aged about 6 to 95. This CDR3 is built from 15 residues. CDR1 is DFQATT, CDR2 SNEGSKA, per germline (reference sequence). V lost 1 base and J 2 bases, leaving 14 bases between the germline ends. PCR was performed a second time for roughly 7 to 12 cycles using a sample-barcoded 5' primer and a J-beta primer mix. Each TCR beta cDNA got a 12-nucleotide random molecular identifier. Every sample gave at least 2.5 million paired-end reads containing CDR3. A single record per CDR3 protein comes from TCRdb applying MiXCR to the 5' RACE reads. This sample yields 580,000 or so distinct CDR3 sequences, of which about 45% are seen a single time; around 23% belongs to the top ten.

This chain connects TRBV20-1 to TRBJ2-5, with a possible D match to TRBD1 (7 bases). This TCR derives from a man older than 75 in good health. Sequencing was carried out using blood. For the CDR3, the DNA is TGCAGTGCTAGAGTGGGGGGACAGATTCAAGAGACCCAGTACTTC. Translating gives CSARVGGQIQETQYF.